The present TCR beta chain was sequenced within a study of T cell changes during pregnancy in multiple sclerosis (dated by TCRdb to between 2018 and 2021). With regard to the full study: The study looked at changes in the T cell repertoire across pregnancy in women with multiple sclerosis.

Concerning this clone: Its target antigen remains unknown. Base qualities were left out, and no much larger clone turns up one base away.

The V end loses 3 bases and the J end loses 7 bases, and a stretch of 11 bases separates them. CDR1 and CDR2 are drawn from the germline V gene (reference sequence): SGHNT, YYREEE. Reading from cysteine to phenylalanine, the CDR3 counts 13 amino acids. Only the CDR3 DNA is retained, 39 bases long and in frame from the first base. Library construction relied on the immunoSEQ multiplex PCR assay. TCRdb carries this immuneACCESS record with in-frame sequences only. Its versions omit some clonotypes, under half of them owing to an unresolved V gene in the studies checked, with the rest unexplained. For this sample there are about 40,000 clones; almost 95% appear just once. Of the sample, approximately 0.79% is held by the ten largest clones.

Sequenced material: CD4+ T cells from peripheral blood mononuclear cells, taken before pregnancy. This clonotype originated in a female donor with multiple sclerosis, enrolled in a pregnancy study. The sequence is built from TRBV5-4 and TRBJ1-3; perhaps TRBD1 is the D gene, with 6 bases matching. The CDR3 reads as follows: CASSSGQRNTIYF. The nucleotide sequence is TGTGCCAGCAGCTCGGGACAAAGGAACACCATATATTTT.